Below, 23 T cell receptor beta chains from the same sample are listed, as sequenced in a study of beta chain features in type 1 diabetes listed by TCRdb under 2018. Libraries were constructed by the immunoSEQ multiplex PCR assay. The entire amount of isolated RNA was reverse transcribed using the High Capacity cDNA Reverse Transcription Kit, so the sequenced TCRB transcripts were expressed ones. The table comes from immuneACCESS by way of TCRdb, which keeps in-frame sequences with V and J called. Part of the clones is missing from these tables; in studies checked, under half for an unresolved V gene and the rest for unknown reasons. The sample yields hundreds of thousands of clones; around 15% were counted once. The ten largest clones take up approximately 0.093% of the sample. Material for sequencing was naive CD4+ T cells from blood. The sample's cell subset or site, from its label and the paper: true naive CD4+ T cells. The receptors derive from a man aged 18-30 years in good health.

The chain has TRBV2 and TRBJ1-2, with D possibly TRBD1 on 6 matching bases. The CDR3 sequence is 13 residues long. The germline V gene encodes CDR1 SNHLY and CDR2 FYNNEI. V was cut by 4 bases and J by 6 bases, with 12 bases left in between. In nucleotides, the CDR3 is TGTGCCAGCAGTGGCGGGAAGGGGGATGGCTACACCTTC. This encodes CASSGGKGDGYTF.

The chain is built from TRBV7-2 and TRBJ2-3; 8 bases match TRBD1. The germline V gene encodes CDR1 SGHTA and CDR2 FQGNSA. The CDR3 length is 18 residues. J was trimmed by 3 bases and V by 5 bases; bases with no gene match: 16. The DNA of the CDR3 is TGTGCCAGCAGCCAGGTTCCTGGGACAGGCAGGGGGACAGATACGCAGTATTTT. Protein sequence: CASSQVPGTGRGTDTQYF.

The chain links TRBV28 to TRBJ1-3; 12 bases map to TRBD1. The CDR3 covers 15 residues. Looked up from germline, CDR1 is MDHEN and CDR2 is SYDVKM. Trimming took 3 bases from V and 8 from J; bases not matched to a gene: 5. CDR3 DNA: TGTGCCAGCAGTTTGGGACAGGGGGCGCGAGACACCATATATTTT. It is translated as CASSLGQGARDTIYF.

The chain has TRBV9 and TRBJ1-2, with 7 bases fitting TRBD1. V was clipped by 0 bases and J by 8 bases; unmatched bases: 4. The CDR3 has 13 amino acids. The germline V gene encodes CDR1 SGDLS and CDR2 YYNGEE. The CDR3 loop reads CASSVEGGGGYTF. As DNA, the CDR3 is TGTGCCAGCAGCGTAGAAGGGGGCGGCGGCTACACCTTC.

The chain employs TRBV7-9 and TRBJ1-2; D is possibly TRBD1 (5 bases). The CDR3 loop spans 15 amino acids. Per the germline V gene, CDR1 is SEHNR and CDR2 is FQNEAQ (reference sequence). V shed 6 bases and J shed 8 bases, with 22 bases lying between them. The CDR3 coding sequence is TGTGCCAGCAGTAAAGAGGGACCCAAAGTCGGCGGCTACACCTTC. Encoded protein: CASSKEGPKVGGYTF. The variable domain in full, completed from reference TRBV7-9 and TRBJ1-2, reads DTGVSQNPRHKITKRGQNVTFRCDPISEHNRLYWYRQTLGQGPEFLTYFQNEAQLEKSRLLSDRFSAERPKGSFSTLEIQRTEQGDSAMYLCASSKEGPKVGGYTFGSGTRLTVV.

This clone was found a few times. The chain couples TRBV7-2 to TRBJ2-5, with D perhaps matching TRBD1 or TRBD2 (5 bases each). Germline V gene lookup returns CDR1 SGHTA and CDR2 FQGNSA. Trimming removed 5 bases at V and 9 bases at J, with 16 bases between. The CDR3 spans 13 residues. The CDR3 DNA sequence: TGTGCCAGCAGCACCCGGGACGCCGGGGCCCAGTACTTC. Encoded protein: CASSTRDAGAQYF.

The V call is TRBV27, the J call TRBJ2-1; 10 bases are a match to TRBD1. Germline V lookup: CDR1 MNHEY, CDR2 SMNVEV (reference sequence). The junction had 10 bases not matched to a gene; V was cut back by 2 bases and J by 0 bases. The CDR3 totals 19 residues. The DNA of the CDR3 is TGTGCCAGCAGTTTAAAGGGGACAGGGGCTCCAAGCTCCTACAATGAGCAGTTCTTC. This gives the protein CASSLKGTGAPSSYNEQFF.

In its sample, this clone was seen a few times. The rearrangement links TRBV18 to TRBJ1-4, with TRBD1 as a possible D gene (5 bases). This CDR3 has 13 amino acids. The V end was cut by 6 bases, the J end by 5 bases, with 10 bases between. Germline CDR1 and CDR2: KGHSH and LQKENI. In nucleotides, the CDR3 is TGTGCCAGCTCCGGGACGGACAATGAAAAACTGTTTTTT. It is translated as CASSGTDNEKLFF.

The chain links TRBV28 to TRBJ2-3; the D gene could be TRBD1 or TRBD2 (6 bases each). The CDR3 is 11 amino acids. In germline, CDR1 is MDHEN, CDR2 SYDVKM. DNA of the CDR3: TGTGCAGGGGGGAGTGTAGATACGCAGTATTTT. It specifies CAGGSVDTQYF. Complete variable domain (other parts from reference TRBV28 and TRBJ2-3): DVKVTQSSRYLVKRTGEKVFLECVQDMDHENMFWYRQDPGLGLRLIYFSYDVKMKEKGDIPEGYSVSREKKERFSLILESASTNQTSMYLCAGGSVDTQYFGPGTRLTVL.

This chain connects TRBV2 to TRBJ2-6, with D hard to call. From germline, CDR1 is SNHLY and CDR2 FYNNEI. The CDR3 is 15 residues long. Trimming stripped 9 bases from V and 0 bases from J, with 12 bases between. CDR3 nucleotides: TGTGCCAGGGCTAATGGGCTCTCTGGGGCCAACGTCCTGACTTTC. Its protein is CARANGLSGANVLTF.

The chain uses TRBV6-5 and TRBJ2-7; unclear D gene. Trimming pared 7 bases from V and 1 base from J, leaving 17 bases between. This CDR3 comprises 15 residues. Germline CDR1 is MNHEY and CDR2 is SVGAGI. CDR3 sequence (DNA): TGTGCCAGCAAAGAGAGCTCCTCGCCATCCTACGAGCAGTACTTC. Amino acid sequence: CASKESSSPSYEQYF.

V is TRBV6-6 and J is TRBJ1-1, with a possible D match to TRBD1 (5 bases). The V gene's germline CDR1 is MNHNY and CDR2 SVGAGI (reference sequence). The CDR3 loop spans 11 amino acids. V was clipped by 8 bases and J by 4 bases, with 8 bases between them. The DNA for the CDR3 is TGTGCCAGCCAGGGAGGCACTGAAGCTTTCTTT. Its protein product is CASQGGTEAFF.

The genes are TRBV19 and TRBJ2-4; 9 bases align to TRBD1. CDR1 and CDR2 (germline): LNHDA, SQIVND (reference sequence). The CDR3 extends over 15 amino acids. V shed 4 bases and J 8 bases; nucleotides not matched to a gene: 9. CDR3 sequence (DNA): TGTGCCAGTAGTACGTATGGGGACAGGGAGGACATTCAGTACTTC. Residues: CASSTYGDREDIQYF.

This clone has just a few counts. The junction departs from germline at one end; a sequencing error may be responsible. This chain joins TRBV7-7 and TRBJ2-7, with TRBD2 as a possible D gene (6 bases). Looked up from germline, CDR1 is SSHAT and CDR2 is FNYEAQ (reference sequence). This CDR3 region has 15 residues. The DNA of the CDR3 is TGTGCTAGCAGCCCCCGGGAGTCAAGCTCCTACGAGCAGTACTTC. It translates to CASSPRESSSYEQYF.

The rearrangement joins TRBV2 to TRBJ1-1; 8 bases match TRBD1. This CDR3 spans 18 amino acids. The germline V gene has CDR1 SNHLY and CDR2 FYNNEI. V shed 0 bases and J 3 bases; nucleotides not matched to a gene: 12. As DNA, the CDR3 is TGTGCCAGCAGTGAAGCTCCCTACAGGGGGGTACGGGACACTGAAGCTTTCTTT. The encoded protein is CASSEAPYRGVRDTEAFF.

In this sample, this clone turned up a few times. The genes are TRBV4-1 and TRBJ2-1, with D possibly being TRBD2 (7 bases). V was trimmed by 3 bases and J by 7 bases, leaving 22 bases between them. Germline CDR1 MGHRA, CDR2 YSYEKL. The CDR3 totals 17 residues. Here the CDR3 DNA reads TGCGCCAGCAGCCAGCCCAGTGGGGGCCTAGCGGCGAATGAGCAGTTCTTC. It is translated as CASSQPSGGLAANEQFF.

This clone has just a few counts. The chain joins TRBV21-1 to TRBJ2-7; the table calls TRBD2, which could not be checked here. TRBV21-1 represents a pseudogene. The CDR3 spans 15 residues. CDR3 loop: CASSKVIGRTYEQYF. DNA of the CDR3: TGTGCCAGCAGCAAAGTGATAGGGAGGACCTACGAGCAGTACTTC.

A few counts support this clone. The V call is TRBV30, the J call TRBJ2-1, with unresolved D. The germline V gene has CDR1 GTSNPN and CDR2 SVGIG (reference sequence). Trimming removed 8 bases at V and 6 bases at J, with 8 bases between. This CDR3 region has 10 residues. The CDR3 sequence is CARFSNEQFF. CDR3 in DNA: TGTGCCCGGTTTTCCAATGAGCAGTTCTTC.

This clone has just one count. This chain connects TRBV5-4 to TRBJ2-2; perhaps TRBD2 as D (5 bases). Trimming took 0 bases from V and 3 from J, leaving 9 bases between them. CDR3 length: 15 amino acids. Germline V gene lookup returns CDR1 SGHNT and CDR2 YYREEE (reference sequence). The CDR3 nucleotides are TGTGCCAGCAGCTTGGTTCGGGGTTACACCGGGGAGCTGTTTTTT. Residues: CASSLVRGYTGELFF.

The rearrangement uses TRBV14 and TRBJ2-7; D possibly corresponds to TRBD2 (5 bases). The ends were cut back, 4 bases at V and 3 bases at J, with 7 bases in the middle. Germline V CDR1 and CDR2: SGHDN, FVKESK. The CDR3 has 12 residues. In DNA form, the CDR3 reads TGTGCCAGCAGCCCGGACTTCTACGAGCAGTACTTC. It translates to CASSPDFYEQYF.

This clone turned up a few times. The germline gene is not matched at one end of the junction; a read error may be the cause. V usage is TRBV7-7 and J usage is TRBJ2-3; a possible D gene is TRBD1 (5 bases). Germline loops: CDR1 SSHAT, CDR2 FNYEAQ (reference sequence). CDR3 length equals 15 residues. The CDR3 sequence is CASSLFPGLTDTQYF. CDR3 bases: TGTGCTAGCAGCTTATTCCCAGGGCTCACAGATACGCAGTATTTT.

The V gene is TRBV30, the J gene TRBJ2-3; D may be TRBD2 (5 bases). The CDR3 has 15 residues. The V gene lost 0 bases and the J gene lost 0 bases, with 10 bases spanning the gap. CDR1 is GTSNPN and CDR2 is SVGIG in the germline V gene (reference sequence). CDR3 in DNA: TGTGCCTGGAGTGTACGGGGAACTAGCACAGATACGCAGTATTTT. Translated: CAWSVRGTSTDTQYF.

V and J are TRBV7-3 and TRBJ1-4; D uncertain. The CDR3 is made up of 15 amino acids. In germline, CDR1 is SGHTA, CDR2 FQGTGA. Trimming took 0 bases from V and 5 from J, leaving 10 bases between them. CDR3 sequence: CASSLTPLTNEKLFF. CDR3 DNA: TGTGCCAGCAGCTTAACCCCCCTAACGAATGAAAAACTGTTTTTT.